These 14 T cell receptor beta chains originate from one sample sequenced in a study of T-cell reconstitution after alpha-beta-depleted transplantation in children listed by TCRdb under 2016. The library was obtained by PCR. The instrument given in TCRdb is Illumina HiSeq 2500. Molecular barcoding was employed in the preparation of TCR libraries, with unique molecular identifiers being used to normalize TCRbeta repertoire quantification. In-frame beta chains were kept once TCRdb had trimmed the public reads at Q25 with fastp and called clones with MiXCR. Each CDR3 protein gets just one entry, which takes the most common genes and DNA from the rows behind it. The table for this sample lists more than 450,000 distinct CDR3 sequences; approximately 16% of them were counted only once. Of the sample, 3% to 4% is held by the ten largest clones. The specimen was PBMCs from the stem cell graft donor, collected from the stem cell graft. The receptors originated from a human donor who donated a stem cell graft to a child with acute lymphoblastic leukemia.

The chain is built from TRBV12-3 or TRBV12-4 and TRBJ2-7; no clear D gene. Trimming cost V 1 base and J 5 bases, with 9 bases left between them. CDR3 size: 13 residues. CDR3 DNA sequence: TGTGCCAGCAGTTTAGAACTGAGCCACGAGCAGTACTTC. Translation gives CASSLELSHEQYF.

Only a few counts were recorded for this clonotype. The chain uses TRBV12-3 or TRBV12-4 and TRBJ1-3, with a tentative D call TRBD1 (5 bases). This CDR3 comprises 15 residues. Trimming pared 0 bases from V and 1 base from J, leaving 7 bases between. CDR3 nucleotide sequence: TGTGCCAGCAGTTTAGCGGGACTATCTGGAAACACCATATATTTT. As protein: CASSLAGLSGNTIYF.

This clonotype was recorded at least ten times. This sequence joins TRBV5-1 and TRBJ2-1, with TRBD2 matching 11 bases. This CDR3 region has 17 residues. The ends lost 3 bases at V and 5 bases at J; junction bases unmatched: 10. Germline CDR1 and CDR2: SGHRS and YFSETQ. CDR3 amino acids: CASSSPSGRRGHNEQFF. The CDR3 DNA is TGCGCCAGCAGCTCCCCTAGCGGGAGGAGGGGACACAATGAGCAGTTCTTC. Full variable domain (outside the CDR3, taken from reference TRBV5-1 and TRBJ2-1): KAGVTQTPRYLIKTRGQQVTLSCSPISGHRSVSWYQQTPGQGLQFLFEYFSETQRNKGNFPGRFSGRQFSNSRSEMNVSTLELGDSALYLCASSSPSGRRGHNEQFFGPGTRLTVL.

The CDR3 coding sequence is TGTGCCAGCAGCCAAGAGGGGAAATCCTTAAGACCCGGGGAGCTGTTTTTT. This encodes CASSQEGKSLRPGELFF. The genes are TRBV3-1 and TRBJ2-2; no firm D call. Trimming stripped 0 bases from V and 6 bases from J, with 17 bases between. Germline assignment: CDR1 LGHDT and CDR2 YNNKEL (reference sequence). This CDR3 comprises 17 residues. The full variable domain, rest sourced from reference TRBV3-1 and TRBJ2-2, is DTAVSQTPKYLVTQMGNDKSIKCEQNLGHDTMYWYKQDSKKFLKIMFSYNNKELIINETVPNRFSPKSPDKAHLNLHINSLELGDSAVYFCASSQEGKSLRPGELFFGEGSRLTVL.

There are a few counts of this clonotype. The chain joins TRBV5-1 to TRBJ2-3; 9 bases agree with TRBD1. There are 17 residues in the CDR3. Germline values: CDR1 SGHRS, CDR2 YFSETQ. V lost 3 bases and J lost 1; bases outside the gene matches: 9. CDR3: CASSWTYRGLGTDTQYF. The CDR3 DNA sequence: TGCGCCAGCAGCTGGACCTACAGGGGGCTCGGCACAGATACGCAGTATTTT.

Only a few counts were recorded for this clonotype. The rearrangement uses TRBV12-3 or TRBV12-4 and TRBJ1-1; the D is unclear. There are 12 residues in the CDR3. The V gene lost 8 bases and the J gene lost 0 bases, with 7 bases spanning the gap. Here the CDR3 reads CASCIVNTEAFF. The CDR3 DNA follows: TGTGCCAGCTGTATCGTGAACACTGAAGCTTTCTTT.

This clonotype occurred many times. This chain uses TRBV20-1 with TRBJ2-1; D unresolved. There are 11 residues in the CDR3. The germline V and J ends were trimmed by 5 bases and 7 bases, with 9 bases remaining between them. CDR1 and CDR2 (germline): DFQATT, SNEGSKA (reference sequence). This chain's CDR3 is CSAPAANEQFF. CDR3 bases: TGCAGTGCTCCGGCGGCTAATGAGCAGTTCTTC.

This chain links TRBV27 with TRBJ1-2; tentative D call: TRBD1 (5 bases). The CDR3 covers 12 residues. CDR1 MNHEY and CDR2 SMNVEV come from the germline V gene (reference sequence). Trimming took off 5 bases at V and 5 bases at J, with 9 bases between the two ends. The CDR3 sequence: CASSGQGYGYTF. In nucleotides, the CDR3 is TGTGCCAGCAGTGGTCAGGGTTATGGCTACACCTTC.

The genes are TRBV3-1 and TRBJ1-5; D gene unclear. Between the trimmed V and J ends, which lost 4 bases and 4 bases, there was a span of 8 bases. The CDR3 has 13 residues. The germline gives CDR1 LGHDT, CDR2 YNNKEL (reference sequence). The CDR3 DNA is TGTGCCAGCAGCCGACAAGAGAATCAGCCCCAGCATTTT. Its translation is CASSRQENQPQHF.

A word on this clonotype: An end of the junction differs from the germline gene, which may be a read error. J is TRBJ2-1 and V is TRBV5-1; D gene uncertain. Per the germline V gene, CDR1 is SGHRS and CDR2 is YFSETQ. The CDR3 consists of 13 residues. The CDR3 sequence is CASSLVPANGQFF. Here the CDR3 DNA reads TGCGCCAGCAGCTTGGTCCCGGCGAATGGGCAGTTCTTC.

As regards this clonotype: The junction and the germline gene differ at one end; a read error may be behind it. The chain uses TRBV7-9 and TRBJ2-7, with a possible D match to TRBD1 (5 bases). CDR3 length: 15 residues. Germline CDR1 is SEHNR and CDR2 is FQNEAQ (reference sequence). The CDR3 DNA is TGTGCCAGCAGCGTAGCCGCCCAGGGTTCCTACGAGCAGTACTTC. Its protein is CASSVAAQGSYEQYF.

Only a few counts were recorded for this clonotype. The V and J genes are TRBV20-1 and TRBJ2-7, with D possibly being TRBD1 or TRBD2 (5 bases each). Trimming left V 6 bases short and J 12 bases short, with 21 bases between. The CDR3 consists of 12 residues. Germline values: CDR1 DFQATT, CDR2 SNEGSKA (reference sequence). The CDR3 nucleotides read TGCAGTGCCCCTCAGGGCGGGCGTACCCCGTACTTC. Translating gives CSAPQGGRTPYF.

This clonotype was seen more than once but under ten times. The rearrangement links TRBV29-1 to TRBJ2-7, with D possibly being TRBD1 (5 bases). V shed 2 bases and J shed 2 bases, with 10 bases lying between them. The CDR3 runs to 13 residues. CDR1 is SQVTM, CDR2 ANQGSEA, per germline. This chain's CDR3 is CSVETGETYEQYF. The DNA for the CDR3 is TGCAGCGTTGAAACAGGTGAGACCTACGAGCAGTACTTC.

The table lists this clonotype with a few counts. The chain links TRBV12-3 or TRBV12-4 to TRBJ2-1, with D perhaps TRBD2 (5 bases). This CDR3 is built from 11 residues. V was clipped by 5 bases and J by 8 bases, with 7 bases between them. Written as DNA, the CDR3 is TGTGCCAGCAGTGAGGGATATGAGCAGTTCTTC. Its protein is CASSEGYEQFF.